Listed below are T cell receptor beta chains from one sample, sequenced in a study of T cell repertoires in cytomegalovirus infection. These receptors have no known antigen. Using its own MiXCR run on the reads, TCRdb lists one record per CDR3 protein. The sample comprises 750,000 to 950,000 distinct CDR3 sequences, 25% to 35% of which are singletons, and approximately 14% rests with the top ten. The specimen was cultured CD8+ T cells from PBMCs, collected from culture after CMV antigen stimulation. The receptors stem from a human donor in good health (CMV status not recorded). Some clones in this sample may be carry-over from other donors' samples. Each CDR3 is given with its conserved first and last residue. Fields, in order: clone size, V gene, J gene, D gene, CDR3 length, CDR3 DNA, CDR3 protein. A D gene is named only where the DNA matches it firmly. Where a row states a size, it is once, few, many or the class of an expanded clone; other rows omit it.

>NA|TRBV20-1|TRBJ2-5|TRBD1|14
TGCAGTGCTAAGGTGACGGGACAGAGGATGGCCCAGTACTTC
CSAKVTGQRMAQYF
>many|TRBV7-6|TRBJ1-1|NA|13
TGTGCCAGCAGTCCTGACGGTTACACTGAAGCTTTCTTT
CASSPDGYTEAFF
>few|TRBV6-5|TRBJ1-2|NA|15
TGTGCCAGCAGCCTTACACAGGGAGTATCCTATGGCTACACCTTC
CASSLTQGVSYGYTF
>few|TRBV11-2|TRBJ2-1|NA|20
TGTGCCAGCAGCTTAGATTGGGACGGGGCGGCGGCGCGCCCCAACAATGAGCAGTTCTTC
CASSLDWDGAAARPNNEQFF
>NA|TRBV28|TRBJ1-5|NA|14
TGTGCCAGCAGTTTACGGCAGAAATCAGTGCCCCAGCATTTT
CASSLRQKSVPQHF
>few|TRBV11-1|TRBJ1-1|NA|13
TGTGCCAGCAGCTGGGACCTTTTTAGGGAAGCTTTCTTT
CASSWDLFREAFF
>NA|TRBV12-3/TRBV12-4|TRBJ2-7|NA|14
TGTGCCAGCAGCCTCTCGGGACAACGCTACGAGCAGTACTTC
CASSLSGQRYEQYF
>NA|TRBV5-8|TRBJ2-3|NA|14
TGTGCCAGCAGCGGGAGGGGGACAGCAGATACGCAGTATTTT
CASSGRGTADTQYF
>many|TRBV7-6|TRBJ2-2|NA|14
TGTGCCAGCAGCTTAGGGCTAGACACCGGGGAGCTGTTTTTT
CASSLGLDTGELFF
>few|TRBV4-1|TRBJ1-6|NA|18
TGCGCCAGCAGCCAAGACCCTTTATCGAGCTCCTATAATTCACCCCTCCACTTT
CASSQDPLSSSYNSPLHF
>NA|TRBV2|TRBJ2-7|NA|13
TGTGCCAGCAGTGAATGGCAGGGCTACGAGCAGTACTTC
CASSEWQGYEQYF
>NA|TRBV7-3|TRBJ2-2|TRBD1|15
TGTGCCAGCAGCCAGGGGGCCCCGAACACCGGGGAGCTGTTTTTT
CASSQGAPNTGELFF
>NA|TRBV15|TRBJ2-2|NA|15
TGTGCCACCAGCGGGGGGCAGGGGATAGACGGGGAGCTGTTTTTT
CATSGGQGIDGELFF
>NA|TRBV7-6|TRBJ2-2|TRBD2|16
TGTGCCAGCAGCGGGACTTCCGGGACTAGCAGCGGGGAGCTGTTTTTT
CASSGTSGTSSGELFF
>NA|TRBV7-9|TRBJ1-2|TRBD1|14
TGTGCCAGCAGCTCGGGGGACAGGGTGGAGGGCTACACCTTC
CASSSGDRVEGYTF
>NA|TRBV6-2/TRBV6-3|TRBJ2-2|NA|12
TGTGCCAGTCGCGACATCACCGGGGAGCTGTTTTTT
CASRDITGELFF
>NA|TRBV13|TRBJ1-2|NA|14
TGTGCCAGCAGCTTAGGTATGGGGAACTATGGCTACACCTTC
CASSLGMGNYGYTF
>few|TRBV29-1|TRBJ1-2|NA|12
TGCAGCGTTGTTGACAACTACTATGGCTACACCTTC
CSVVDNYYGYTF
>few|TRBV6-5|TRBJ2-3|TRBD2|17
TGTGCCAGCAGTTACGACCCCAGCGGGGGGGCCACAGATACGCAGTATTTT
CASSYDPSGGATDTQYF
>NA|TRBV4-2|TRBJ1-1|TRBD1|17
TGTGCCAGCAGCCAAATCCCCGGGACAGTCGAGCGCACTGAAGCTTTCTTT
CASSQIPGTVERTEAFF
>NA|TRBV6-1|TRBJ2-7|NA|15
TGTGCCAGCAGTGAAGTCGACACCATCTCCTACGAGCAGTACTTC
CASSEVDTISYEQYF
>NA|TRBV7-9|TRBJ1-1|NA|13
TGTGCCAGCAGCGCTATGGGCAGTCCTGAAGCTTTCTTT
CASSAMGSPEAFF